Following are 24 T cell receptor beta chains from one sample sequenced in a study of T cell changes during pregnancy in multiple sclerosis. TCRdb keeps only in-frame clones here, not all; method: immunoSEQ multiplex PCR. The sample contains about 36,000 clones, about 91% of which appear only once. The sequences come from CD4+ T cells from peripheral blood mononuclear cells, collected after pregnancy. The source is a female donor with multiple sclerosis, enrolled in a pregnancy study.

The chain recombines TRBV9 with TRBJ1-1; a weak D match, TRBD1 (6 bases). CDR1 SGDLS and CDR2 YYNGEE come from the germline V gene. Trimming removed 3 bases from V and 5 bases from J, with 17 bases in between. CDR3 length equals 15 residues. This CDR3 is CASSAQTGKGTEAFF. CDR3 DNA sequence: TGTGCCAGCAGCGCCCAAACAGGGAAGGGGACTGAAGCTTTCTTT.

V and J are TRBV7-9 and TRBJ1-3; 8 bases are shared with TRBD1. The germline V gene encodes CDR1 SEHNR and CDR2 FQNEAQ (reference sequence). The CDR3 runs to 14 residues. V lost 3 bases and J lost 4; bases outside the gene matches: 2. CDR3 nucleotides: TGTGCCAGCAGCTTGACAGGGGTCGGAAACACCATATATTTT. It translates to CASSLTGVGNTIYF.

The J gene is TRBJ2-7, the V gene TRBV28, with 8 bases lining up with TRBD2. Per germline, CDR1 MDHEN and CDR2 SYDVKM. There are 13 residues in the CDR3. J gave up 5 bases and V 7 bases, and 7 bases lay outside the gene matches. The CDR3 loop reads CASTPGGIHEQYF. Written as DNA, the CDR3 is TGTGCCAGCACCCCGGGAGGGATCCACGAGCAGTACTTC. Combining the CDR3 with reference TRBV28 and TRBJ2-7 gives the whole variable domain DVKVTQSSRYLVKRTGEKVFLECVQDMDHENMFWYRQDPGLGLRLIYFSYDVKMKEKGDIPEGYSVSREKKERFSLILESASTNQTSMYLCASTPGGIHEQYFGPGTRLTVT.

The chain is built from TRBV30 and TRBJ1-1; D not resolved. Trimming shortened V by 4 bases and J by 1 base, and 7 bases separated the two germline ends. From germline, CDR1 is GTSNPN and CDR2 SVGIG (reference sequence). The CDR3 runs 12 residues. The CDR3 sequence: CAWIRGNTEAFF. CDR3 in DNA: TGTGCCTGGATCCGGGGGAACACTGAAGCTTTCTTT.

The rearrangement links TRBV18 to TRBJ1-5; 7 bases agree with TRBD1. Germline CDR1 KGHSH, CDR2 LQKENI. The J segment lost 4 bases and the V segment lost 3 bases, leaving 6 bases of the junction unmatched. This CDR3 has 15 amino acids. The DNA of the CDR3 is TGTGCCAGCTCACCTTTCGGGACAGATAATCAGCCCCAGCATTTT. Translated, it gives CASSPFGTDNQPQHF.

J is TRBJ2-5 and V is TRBV11-1; D not certain. The CDR3 has 15 amino acids. Germline V lookup: CDR1 SGHAT, CDR2 FQDESV (reference sequence). V lost 0 bases to trimming and J lost 2 bases, with 10 bases between them. The CDR3 coding sequence is TGTGCCAGCAGCTTAGCGCAGGCTGCACAAGAGACCCAGTACTTC. It codes for CASSLAQAAQETQYF.

The genes are TRBV7-9 and TRBJ2-1; TRBD2 matches 7 bases. CDR3 length equals 14 residues. CDR1 and CDR2 (germline): SEHNR, FQNEAQ (reference sequence). Losses at the gene ends were 5 bases for V and 7 bases for J; bases not matched to a gene: 8. CDR3 region: CASSIRDYQNEQFF. The CDR3 bases are TGTGCCAGCAGCATCCGGGACTACCAAAATGAGCAGTTCTTC.

The V and J genes are TRBV28 and TRBJ1-5; D remains unclear. The V gene lost 5 bases and the J gene lost 5 bases, with 7 bases spanning the gap. Germline CDR1 and CDR2: MDHEN and SYDVKM. CDR3 size: 12 residues. The CDR3 nucleotides are TGTGCCAGCAGTGCCACGGATCAGCCCCAGCATTTT. As protein: CASSATDQPQHF.

On this clone itself: This sample includes further DNA sequences coding for the same CDR3. The CDR3 bases are TGTGCCAGCAGCGTAGCATATAGGGGTGGGGAGCAGTACTTC. Protein product: CASSVAYRGGEQYF. The chain couples TRBV9 to TRBJ2-7, with D tentatively TRBD1 (5 bases). Germline V gene data show CDR1 as SGDLS and CDR2 as YYNGEE. The CDR3 length is 14 residues. V was shortened by 0 bases and J by 7 bases, with 14 bases between the two germline ends. The complete variable domain, with remaining parts taken from reference TRBV9 and TRBJ2-7, reads DSGVTQTPKHLITATGQRVTLRCSPRSGDLSVYWYQQSLDQGLQFLIQYYNGEERAKGNILERFSAQQFPDLHSELNLSSLELGDSALYFCASSVAYRGGEQYFGPGTRLTVT.

As concerns this clone: The same CDR3 also results from other DNA sequences found in this sample. V usage is TRBV5-1 and J usage is TRBJ2-7; TRBD1 aligns across 9 bases. The CDR3 is 14 residues long. With V trimmed by 3 bases and J by 3 bases, 4 bases remained unmatched. The germline CDR1 and CDR2 sequences are SGHRS and YFSETQ. This CDR3 is CASSSTGGSYEQYF. The CDR3 DNA reads as TGCGCCAGCAGCTCTACAGGGGGCAGCTACGAGCAGTACTTC. Drawing the rest from reference TRBV5-1 and TRBJ2-7, the complete variable domain is KAGVTQTPRYLIKTRGQQVTLSCSPISGHRSVSWYQQTPGQGLQFLFEYFSETQRNKGNFPGRFSGRQFSNSRSEMNVSTLELGDSALYLCASSSTGGSYEQYFGPGTRLTVT.

The chain links TRBV12-5 to TRBJ2-7, with D possibly matching TRBD1 (5 bases). CDR1 is LGHNT, CDR2 FRNRAP, per germline. V was clipped by 2 bases and J by 6 bases, with 17 bases between them. This CDR3 has 15 residues. CDR3 region: CASGLSPVYGAEQYF. Here the CDR3 DNA reads TGTGCTAGTGGTTTGTCCCCCGTTTATGGGGCCGAGCAGTACTTC.

The V and J genes are TRBV19 and TRBJ1-2, with a tentative D call TRBD1 (6 bases). This CDR3 spans 15 amino acids. Trimming stripped 6 bases from V and 4 bases from J, with 18 bases between. Germline V gene lookup returns CDR1 LNHDA and CDR2 SQIVND (reference sequence). The CDR3 bases are TGTGCCAGTAGCTTACAGGGAGTAAGAGGCTATGGCTACACCTTC. This translates into CASSLQGVRGYGYTF.

The chain uses TRBV30 and TRBJ1-1; possibly TRBD1 for D (6 bases). V lost 1 base, J lost 10 bases, and 10 bases lay in between. The germline V gene encodes CDR1 GTSNPN and CDR2 SVGIG (reference sequence). The CDR3 consists of 11 residues. Here the CDR3 reads CAWSGTGRAFF. For the CDR3, the DNA is TGTGCCTGGAGTGGAACAGGGAGAGCTTTCTTT.

The chain uses TRBV27 and TRBJ2-5, with D unclear. The CDR3 is 16 amino acids. The germline V gene encodes CDR1 MNHEY and CDR2 SMNVEV (reference sequence). Trimming stripped 5 bases from V and 1 base from J, with 17 bases between. CDR3 nucleotides: TGTGCCAGCAGTCCCTACCCAGGCCGGATCCAAGAGACCCAGTACTTC. The encoded protein is CASSPYPGRIQETQYF.

CDR3 DNA: TGTGCCAGCAGCTCACGACTAGCGGGATGGGTGGAGACCCAGTACTTC. It codes for CASSSRLAGWVETQYF. The rearrangement joins TRBV14 to TRBJ2-5, with TRBD2 matching over 11 bases. CDR3 length: 16 amino acids. V gave up 5 bases and J gave up 5 bases; unmatched junction bases: 10. Germline CDR1 reads SGHDN; CDR2 reads FVKESK.

The chain combines TRBV14 with TRBJ2-3, with TRBD2 identical over 9 bases. V lost 5 bases and J lost 2; bases outside the gene matches: 14. CDR3 length: 18 residues. Germline CDR1 is SGHDN and CDR2 is FVKESK. The CDR3 loop is CASSKTNLLAGLTDTQYF. The CDR3 nucleotides read TGTGCCAGCAGCAAAACGAACTTACTAGCGGGCCTCACAGATACGCAGTATTTT.

CDR3 sequence: CASSRLAGNEQFF. The CDR3 DNA sequence: TGTGCCAGCTCGAGACTAGCGGGCAATGAGCAGTTCTTC. The V and J genes are TRBV7-3 and TRBJ2-1; 10 bases fit TRBD2. The CDR3 runs to 13 residues. V lost 8 bases, J lost 6 bases, and 4 bases stayed unmatched. The V gene's germline CDR1 is SGHTA and CDR2 FQGTGA.

The rearrangement joins TRBV12-5 to TRBJ2-1; 14 bases align to TRBD2. The CDR3 is 15 amino acids. V lost 6 bases to trimming and J lost 7 bases; unmatched junction nucleotides: 5. Per germline, CDR1 LGHNT and CDR2 FRNRAP. The CDR3 here is CASGPGLAGVNEQFF. The CDR3 DNA reads as TGTGCTAGTGGGCCGGGACTAGCGGGGGTAAATGAGCAGTTCTTC.

The chain recombines TRBV6-5 with TRBJ1-6, with a possible D match to TRBD1 (5 bases). The CDR3 runs to 16 residues. The germline CDR1 and CDR2 sequences are MNHEY and SVGAGI. The V end was cut by 2 bases, the J end by 8 bases, with 16 bases between. This CDR3 is CASSYGGARIDSPLHF. Here the CDR3 DNA reads TGTGCCAGCAGTTACGGCGGGGCGCGAATTGATTCACCCCTCCACTTT.

CDR3 residues: CASSPDREQFF. CDR3 sequence (DNA): TGTGCCAGCTCACCCGACAGGGAGCAGTTCTTC. V usage is TRBV18 and J usage is TRBJ2-1; D might be TRBD1 (6 bases). The CDR3 sequence is 11 residues long. Trimming took 3 bases from V and 10 from J, leaving 7 bases between them. Germline loops: CDR1 KGHSH, CDR2 LQKENI.

The gene calls are TRBV5-1 and TRBJ2-5; TRBD1 aligns across 8 bases. The CDR3 sequence is 14 residues long. The germline CDR1 and CDR2 sequences are SGHRS and YFSETQ. The V segment lost 5 bases and the J segment 5 bases; nucleotides outside the gene matches: 8. The CDR3 protein is CASRQTGDGETQYF. The CDR3 coding sequence is TGCGCCAGCAGACAGACAGGGGACGGGGAGACCCAGTACTTC.

The V gene is TRBV5-5, the J gene TRBJ2-1; possible D gene TRBD2, 5 bases. This CDR3 contains 16 residues. Trimming cost V 4 bases and J 9 bases, with 23 bases left between them. Germline V gives CDR1 SGHKS, CDR2 YYEKEE (reference sequence). CDR3 sequence: CASSTNIGRARGEQFF. The CDR3 nucleotides are TGTGCCAGCAGCACGAACATCGGGCGGGCCCGAGGTGAGCAGTTCTTC.

The V call is TRBV18, the J call TRBJ1-4; no reliable D call. Trimming shortened V by 1 base and J by 8 bases, and 5 bases separated the two germline ends. This CDR3 region has 12 residues. Germline V gene lookup returns CDR1 KGHSH and CDR2 LQKENI. This CDR3 reads CASSPRQEKLFF. The CDR3 DNA reads as TGTGCCAGCTCACCACGTCAGGAAAAACTGTTTTTT.

The rearrangement uses TRBV7-3 and TRBJ2-3; D remains unclear. The V end was cut by 1 base, the J end by 0 bases, with 8 bases between. The CDR3 contains 15 residues. CDR1 and CDR2 from the germline V gene are SGHTA and FQGTGA. The CDR3 sequence is CASSLMSTSTDTQYF. The DNA of the CDR3 is TGTGCCAGCAGCTTAATGTCGACTAGCACAGATACGCAGTATTTT.